This T cell receptor (beta chain) was sequenced during a study of T cells after yellow fever vaccination. Making TCR cDNA involved 5'RACE template switching, which added UMIs and a universal primer site. TCRdb re-analysed the 5' RACE reads in MiXCR, keeping a single row per CDR3 protein. The table records about 340,000 distinct CDR3 sequences, approximately 12% of them present only once. This clonotype was seen a handful of times. CDR1 and CDR2 from the germline V gene are DFQATT and SNEGSKA (reference sequence). This CDR3 contains 14 residues. V was clipped by 4 bases and J by 2 bases; unmatched bases: 4.

Sample: CD4+ T cells sorted from PBMCs, taken 15 days after the yellow fever booster vaccination. The receptor comes from a man aged 18 to 35 who received the YFV17D yellow fever vaccine. The V gene is TRBV20-1, the J gene TRBJ2-1; 8 bases map to TRBD2. The CDR3 coding sequence is TGCAGTGCTATCACTAGCGGTGCCTACAATGAGCAGTTCTTC. Encoded protein: CSAITSGAYNEQFF.